The 4 T cell receptor beta chains in this list originate from one sample, sequenced in a study of blood T cells in healthy people across ages. Through a sample-barcoded 5' primer and a J-beta primer mix, a second PCR was run for roughly 6 to 12 cycles. One entry per CDR3 protein, called by TCRdb with MiXCR from the 5' RACE reads. Of 1.5 million to 2 million distinct CDR3 sequences listed, 34% are singletons. Sequenced material: blood. The receptors here all came from a woman aged 25-40 years in good health.

This clonotype has at least ten counts. The genes are TRBV29-1 and TRBJ2-5; 13 nucleotides agree with TRBD2. Germline V gives CDR1 SQVTM, CDR2 ANQGSEA. The V segment lost 4 bases and the J segment 4 bases; nucleotides outside the gene matches: 12. The CDR3 runs to 17 residues. The CDR3 bases are TGCAGCGTTGTCGAAAGTCCTCGGACTAGCGGGAGAGAGACCCAGTACTTC. Translating it yields CSVVESPRTSGRETQYF.

This clonotype was counted a single time. V and J are TRBV30 and TRBJ2-3, with D maybe TRBD1 (6 bases). Trimming removed 3 bases at V and 0 bases at J, with 22 bases between. The CDR3 sequence is 18 residues long. Germline values: CDR1 GTSNPN, CDR2 SVGIG (reference sequence). CDR3 sequence: CAWRQGLDAYSSTDTQYF. Written as DNA, the CDR3 is TGTGCCTGGAGACAGGGCTTGGATGCTTATTCGAGCACAGATACGCAGTATTTT.

The J gene is TRBJ1-4, the V gene TRBV30; D is unclear. The V end lost 0 bases, the J end lost 8 bases, and 13 bases lay between the germline ends. Germline V CDR1 and CDR2: GTSNPN, SVGIG (reference sequence). The CDR3 length is 14 residues. The CDR3 DNA reads TGTGCCTGGAGTGTACCCCAGGATGGGGAAAAACTGTTTTTT. It encodes CAWSVPQDGEKLFF.

This clonotype was seen a few times. The chain is built from TRBV7-6 and TRBJ2-7; 12 bases match TRBD2. Germline V gives CDR1 SGHVS, CDR2 FNYEAQ. The CDR3 has 16 residues. The V gene end was trimmed by 4 bases and the J gene end by 2 bases; junction bases not matched to a gene: 6. DNA for the CDR3: TGTGCCAGCAGCTCCCGACTAGCGGGGGATCCCTACGAGCAGTACTTC. Translation: CASSSRLAGDPYEQYF.